This T cell receptor (beta chain) originates from a study of response to subunit inactivated influenza vaccine. Germline V gene data show CDR1 as ENHRY and CDR2 as SYGVKD. The CDR3 loop spans 13 amino acids. Trimming shortened V by 5 bases and J by 5 bases, and 12 bases separated the two germline ends. In TCRdb, the RT-PCR reads were re-called with MiXCR into one record per CDR3 protein. This table holds about 500,000 distinct CDR3 sequences, approximately 17% found once. The specimen was CD4+ T cells sorted from PBMCs, collected around 25 months after vaccination. The TCR was taken from a man between 50 and 75 years old who received an inactivated influenza vaccine. The V gene is TRBV10-3, the J gene TRBJ2-5; D uncertain. CDR3 protein: CAISLVGRETQYF. CDR3 nucleotides: TGTGCCATCAGTCTTGTCGGCCGGGAGACCCAGTACTTC.